This T cell receptor beta chain was recovered during a study of blood T cells in healthy people across ages. Concerning this clonotype: No antigen is known for it.

The use of a sample-barcoded 5' primer and a J-beta primer mix characterized a second PCR of about 7 to 12 cycles. MiXCR, applied by TCRdb to the 5' RACE reads, yields one record per CDR3 protein. Of around 1.5 million distinct CDR3 sequences detected, almost 60% appear once; the ten largest clones hold roughly 6.3%. Regarding the study as a whole: Possibly confounding the expanded clonotype changes was the fact that donor CMV status was unknown.

Trimming took 0 bases from V and 0 from J, leaving 6 bases between them. CDR1 and CDR2 (germline): SGHAT, FQNNGV. The CDR3 has 15 residues. The sample comprised blood. The chain couples TRBV11-2 to TRBJ1-5; D is ambiguous. The receptor was derived from a man aged 18 to 29 in good health. For the CDR3, the DNA is TGTGCCAGCAGCTTAGACACCTATAGCAATCAGCCCCAGCATTTT. It specifies CASSLDTYSNQPQHF.